This T cell receptor beta chain was found in a study of blood T cell repertoires in COVID-19. Study as a whole: From the United States, Italy and Spain came samples of acute and convalescent COVID-19.

V shed 1 base and J 10 bases; nucleotides not matched to a gene: 4. CDR1 and CDR2 from the germline V gene are LNHNV and YYDKDF (reference sequence). The CDR3 is 14 amino acids. The count of this clone is one. Profiling relied on immunoSEQ multiplex PCR, and the TCRdb table lists in-frame clones only, not all of them. The repertoire has around 300,000 clones, 85% to 90% of them found once; the top ten carry roughly 2.8%. The chain uses TRBV15 and TRBJ1-6; 7 bases line up with TRBD1. Sequencing was done on a sample of peripheral blood. The sequence came from a woman between 25 and 40 years old with COVID-19, enrolled during active disease. This CDR3 is CATSRGTGGSPLHF. Written as DNA, the CDR3 is TGTGCCACCAGCAGAGGGACAGGAGGATCACCCCTCCACTTT.